The present T cell receptor (beta chain) was sequenced within a study of blood T cell repertoires in COVID-19. Study background: Sources were T cells, B-cell-depleted T cells, or PBMCs; the material itself was cDNA or gDNA.

Data came from immunoSEQ multiplex PCR; TCRdb stores just in-frame clones and leaves some out. In the table there are approximately 210,000 clones, approximately 82% of which are singletons. The germline V gene encodes CDR1 MNHNS and CDR2 SASEGT. There are 16 residues in the CDR3. V was cut by 1 base and J by 0 bases, with 10 bases left in between. The sequence was collected from a woman aged 40 to 50 with acute or convalescent COVID-19. Sequenced material: peripheral blood. The chain combines TRBV6-1 with TRBJ2-1; D gene ambiguous. The CDR3 here is CASSEVTLFSYNEQFF. In DNA form, the CDR3 reads TGTGCCAGCAGTGAAGTGACACTTTTCTCCTACAATGAGCAGTTCTTC.